This TCR beta chain is from a study of blood T cell repertoires in COVID-19. Study information: From T cells, B-cell-depleted T cells, or PBMCs came the material, which was cDNA or gDNA.

The study recruited people aged roughly 18 to 95 years across around 24 US areas. Categorization into cohorts depended on clinical history that participants reported. Germline loops: CDR1 MNHEY, CDR2 SVGAGI. V trimming: 7 bases; J trimming: 3 bases; junction bases outside the gene matches: 7. This CDR3 contains 15 residues. Methods used by the authors: Reference gene primer amplification gave nucleated cell count estimates. The data were produced by immunoSEQ multiplex PCR, yet TCRdb's version contains in-frame clones alone and is incomplete. V, J and clone size are those of that table, while D and trimming were read from the DNA. The sample lists over 150,000 clones, roughly four fifths occurring once.

The clonotype comes from a man aged 50-60 years who had recovered from COVID-19. The sequenced sample consisted of PBMCs or T cells enriched from blood (not recorded which). J is TRBJ2-5 and V is TRBV6-5; TRBD2 aligns across 11 bases. CDR3 bases: TGTGCCAGCAATCTAGCGGGGGGACGAAAAGAGACCCAGTACTTC. It yields the protein CASNLAGGRKETQYF.